The 22 T cell receptor beta chains presented below share a single source sample, sequenced in a study of cytomegalovirus exposure and HLA in healthy donors. The data were produced by immunoSEQ multiplex PCR, yet TCRdb's version contains in-frame clones alone and is incomplete. The top ten clones hold less than 1.5% of a sample with roughly 120,000 clones, about 94% of them seen once. The specimen sequenced was PBMCs. The origin of the receptors is a woman aged 18-35 years in good health and CMV-seronegative.

The J gene is TRBJ1-4, the V gene TRBV19; D ambiguous. Germline assignment: CDR1 LNHDA and CDR2 SQIVND (reference sequence). This CDR3 contains 17 residues. Trimming shortened V by 3 bases and J by 0 bases, and 14 bases separated the two germline ends. This chain's CDR3 is CASSILMERATNEKLFF. The CDR3 DNA reads TGTGCCAGTAGTATCCTCATGGAGAGGGCAACTAATGAAAAACTGTTTTTT.

With regard to this clone: Other nucleotide sequences from this sample produce the same CDR3. The chain recombines TRBV5-1 with TRBJ2-7; D may be TRBD1 (6 bases). Trimming shortened V by 0 bases and J by 3 bases, and 10 bases separated the two germline ends. Germline CDR1 SGHRS, CDR2 YFSETQ. The CDR3 sequence is 14 residues long. In DNA form, the CDR3 reads TGCGCCAGCAGCTTGGACAGGGATCTCTACGAGCAGTACTTC. It specifies CASSLDRDLYEQYF.

This CDR3 is CASSLGLYNEQFF. The DNA for the CDR3 is TGTGCCAGCAGTCTAGGACTGTACAATGAGCAGTTCTTC. The gene calls are TRBV27 and TRBJ2-1, with a weak D call TRBD2 (5 bases). Germline V CDR1 and CDR2: MNHEY, SMNVEV (reference sequence). The V and J ends lost 5 bases and 4 bases respectively, with 9 bases between them. This CDR3 has 13 amino acids.

The chain carries TRBV14 and TRBJ2-7; 10 nucleotides line up with TRBD1. Per germline, CDR1 SGHDN and CDR2 FVKESK. The CDR3 has 16 amino acids. J lost 0 bases, V lost 3 bases, and 5 bases had no gene match. The CDR3 spells CASSHPGQGDSYEQYF. CDR3 nucleotides: TGTGCCAGCAGCCACCCAGGACAGGGGGACTCCTACGAGCAGTACTTC.

The V and J genes are TRBV7-2 and TRBJ2-1, with 8 bases that match TRBD2. J gave up 6 bases and V 4 bases, and 11 bases lay outside the gene matches. Germline CDR1 is SGHTA and CDR2 is FQGNSA. CDR3 length: 16 amino acids. This chain's CDR3 is CASSSTGAGGLNEQFF. The CDR3 DNA reads as TGTGCCAGCAGCTCCACGGGGGCGGGAGGCCTCAATGAGCAGTTCTTC. Full variable domain (missing parts from reference TRBV7-2 and TRBJ2-1): GAGVSQSPSNKVTEKGKDVELRCDPISGHTALYWYRQSLGQGLEFLIYFQGNSAPDKSGLPSDRFSAERTGGSVSTLTIQRTQQEDSAVYLCASSSTGAGGLNEQFFGPGTRLTVL.

This clone was detected only once. The chain employs TRBV4-2 and TRBJ2-2; D remains ambiguous. The germline gives CDR1 LGHNA, CDR2 YNFKEQ. Trimming cost V 5 bases and J 1 base, with 8 bases left between them. CDR3 length: 14 residues. CDR3 sequence: CASSKLLNTGELFF. The CDR3 DNA follows: TGTGCCAGCAGCAAACTCCTGAACACCGGGGAGCTGTTTTTT.

This chain connects TRBV6-1 to TRBJ1-1, with D possibly TRBD1 on 5 matching bases. The CDR3 loop spans 15 amino acids. With 7 bases removed from V and 0 bases from J, the gap between germline ends came to 15 bases. Germline CDR1 and CDR2: MNHNS and SASEGT. CDR3 loop: CASKEGPEMNTEAFF. The CDR3 DNA is TGTGCCAGCAAGGAGGGGCCAGAGATGAACACTGAAGCTTTCTTT.

This clone was seen once. The CDR3 reads CASSPNGLPTDTQYF. CDR3 DNA sequence: TGCGCCAGCAGCCCAAATGGACTACCGACAGATACGCAGTATTTT. The chain links TRBV5-1 to TRBJ2-3; TRBD2 is a possible D gene (6 bases). The CDR3 consists of 15 residues. CDR1 SGHRS and CDR2 YFSETQ come from the germline V gene. V lost 4 bases and J lost 3, with 15 bases in between.

The chain combines TRBV28 with TRBJ1-1; D might be TRBD1 (6 bases). This CDR3 region has 14 residues. The V end was cut by 5 bases, the J end by 9 bases, with 19 bases between. CDR1 MDHEN and CDR2 SYDVKM come from the germline V gene. CDR3 amino acids: CASSPRNEQGKAFF. The CDR3 DNA is TGTGCCAGCAGTCCTCGAAATGAACAGGGAAAAGCTTTCTTT.

This clone appeared a few times. The gene calls are TRBV9 and TRBJ2-5; 9 bases are shared with TRBD1. CDR3 length: 14 residues. Germline assignment: CDR1 SGDLS and CDR2 YYNGEE. Unmatched junction bases numbered 3, after V lost 0 bases and J lost 6 bases. The CDR3: CASSVEGQGQTQYF. CDR3 bases: TGTGCCAGCAGCGTAGAGGGACAGGGTCAGACCCAGTACTTC.

The V call is TRBV2, the J call TRBJ1-1, with no clear D. Per the germline V gene, CDR1 is SNHLY and CDR2 is FYNNEI. The CDR3 loop spans 13 amino acids. V was shortened by 6 bases and J by 1 base, with 9 bases between the two germline ends. CDR3 protein: CASSVLRNTEAFF. The CDR3 DNA reads as TGTGCCAGCAGCGTTTTGAGGAACACTGAAGCTTTCTTT.

This clone is a singleton in its sample. This chain connects TRBV28 to TRBJ2-3; 10 bases match TRBD2. After removal of 4 bases from V and 4 bases from J, the junction contained 8 bases not matched to a gene. This CDR3 is built from 16 residues. CDR1 is MDHEN, CDR2 SYDVKM, per germline. For the CDR3, the DNA is TGTGCCAGCAGTTCGGCTAGCGGGAGTAGAGCAGATACGCAGTATTTT. Translation gives CASSSASGSRADTQYF.

The chain combines TRBV7-2 with TRBJ2-6; perhaps TRBD2 as D (7 bases). Trimming stripped 7 bases from V and 2 bases from J, with 15 bases between. The CDR3 loop spans 16 amino acids. Germline values: CDR1 SGHTA, CDR2 FQGNSA. The DNA of the CDR3 is TGTGCCAGCAAGATGATGGGGGGGCCTGGGGCCAACGTCCTGACTTTC. It yields the protein CASKMMGGPGANVLTF.

The V and J genes are TRBV7-9 and TRBJ2-5; TRBD1 agrees at 9 bases. Germline CDR1 and CDR2: SEHNR and FQNEAQ (reference sequence). This CDR3 comprises 13 residues. Unmatched junction bases numbered 2, after V lost 6 bases and J lost 3 bases. The CDR3 sequence: CASSRQGEETQYF. The CDR3 DNA reads TGTGCCAGCAGTCGACAGGGGGAAGAGACCCAGTACTTC.

V gene TRBV2 combines with J gene TRBJ1-1; D not resolved. Between the trimmed V and J ends, which lost 2 bases and 0 bases, there was a span of 13 bases. The CDR3 runs 16 residues. Looked up from germline, CDR1 is SNHLY and CDR2 is FYNNEI. The CDR3 reads CASSETHDRVNTEAFF. The CDR3 nucleotides read TGTGCCAGCAGTGAAACCCACGATAGAGTGAACACTGAAGCTTTCTTT. Full variable domain (missing parts from reference TRBV2 and TRBJ1-1): EPEVTQTPSHQVTQMGQEVILRCVPISNHLYFYWYRQILGQKVEFLVSFYNNEISEKSEIFDDQFSVERPDGSNFTLKIRSTKLEDSAMYFCASSETHDRVNTEAFFGQGTRLTVV.

The chain links TRBV7-9 to TRBJ1-1, with 7 bases fitting TRBD1. The CDR3 has 14 amino acids. Germline CDR1 SEHNR, CDR2 FQNEAQ (reference sequence). J lost 7 bases, V lost 0 bases, and 5 bases had no gene match. CDR3 in amino acids: CASSLAQGGGEAFF. In nucleotides, the CDR3 is TGTGCCAGCAGCTTAGCGCAAGGGGGCGGTGAAGCTTTCTTT.

The V call is TRBV21-1, the J call TRBJ2-4; TRBD1, as called in the table, went unchecked against the DNA. TRBV21-1 counts as a pseudogene. The CDR3 runs to 13 residues. In DNA, the CDR3 is TGTGCCAGCAGACTAGACAGGACAAACATTCAGTACTTC. Encoded protein: CASRLDRTNIQYF.

V gene TRBV28 combines with J gene TRBJ1-5; 9 positions match TRBD1. The trim removed 5 bases at V and 4 bases at J, leaving 6 bases unmatched. Germline V lookup: CDR1 MDHEN, CDR2 SYDVKM. The CDR3 contains 15 residues. The CDR3 sequence: CASSIRDRDNQPQHF. CDR3 DNA sequence: TGTGCCAGCAGTATCCGGGACAGGGATAATCAGCCCCAGCATTTT.

The chain recombines TRBV21-1 with TRBJ2-3; TRBD2, as called in the table, went unchecked against the DNA. TRBV21-1 is recorded as a pseudogene. CDR3 length: 15 residues. Written as DNA, the CDR3 is TGTGCCAGCAGGCGGCGGGGGGACAGCACAGATACGCAGTATTTT. This codes for CASRRRGDSTDTQYF.

A few counts support this clone. The chain uses TRBV4-1 and TRBJ1-5; the D is unclear. The CDR3 has 16 amino acids. Between the trimmed V and J ends, which lost 3 bases and 1 base, there was a span of 13 bases. Germline values: CDR1 MGHRA, CDR2 YSYEKL. The CDR3 is CASSQFLEHSNQPQHF. In nucleotides, the CDR3 is TGCGCCAGCAGCCAGTTCCTCGAGCACAGCAATCAGCCCCAGCATTTT.

V gene TRBV7-2 combines with J gene TRBJ2-1; 7 bases fit TRBD2. V gave up 3 bases and J gave up 6 bases; unmatched junction bases: 2. CDR1 SGHTA and CDR2 FQGNSA come from the germline V gene. The CDR3 totals 13 residues. The CDR3 DNA sequence: TGTGCCAGCAGCTTGACTAGCCTCAATGAGCAGTTCTTC. Its protein product is CASSLTSLNEQFF.

This chain connects TRBV6-1 to TRBJ2-1, with 14 positions matching TRBD2. V lost 2 bases, J lost 7 bases, and 4 bases stayed unmatched. This CDR3 comprises 16 residues. Germline V lookup: CDR1 MNHNS, CDR2 SASEGT. The CDR3 nucleotides read TGTGCCAGCAGTGAACTGACTAGCGGGAGGGTGAATGAGCAGTTCTTC. This translates into CASSELTSGRVNEQFF.